Described below is a single T cell receptor beta chain sequence and its context. Its antigen is as yet unknown. The entry originates in a study of OX40 agonist ivuxolimab in advanced cancers. Broader study findings: At 0.1 to 3.0 mg/kg, CD4+ and CD8+ blood T cells expanded clonally by week 6. Certain nonresponders likewise exhibited a low normalized T-cell clonal expansion.

The assay was immunoSEQ multiplex PCR, and TCRdb's table has in-frame clones only and misses some. There are approximately 65,000 clones in the sample; 80% to 95% occur only once, and around 0.63% lies in the top ten. Germline lookup yields CDR1 MGHRA and CDR2 YSYEKL. CDR3 length: 14 amino acids. The V and J ends lost 3 bases and 8 bases respectively, with 13 bases between them. The sequences come from CD4+ or CD8+ T cells sorted from blood, collected in a trial of the OX40 agonist ivuxolimab. This sequence originates from an adult with an advanced solid tumor such as melanoma, head and neck, liver or kidney cancer. This chain connects TRBV4-1 to TRBJ2-2, with no clear D. CDR3 protein: CASSQEGQRGELFF. The CDR3 region has the DNA TGCGCCAGCAGCCAGGAAGGTCAGAGAGGGGAGCTGTTTTTT.